The rows below give T cell receptor beta chains drawn from one sample of a study of blood T cells in healthy people across ages. TCRdb called the 5' RACE reads again in MiXCR, with one record for every CDR3 protein. Counted here are hundreds of thousands of distinct CDR3 sequences, 32% occurring once; the ten biggest clones make up 15%. Sequencing was performed on blood. Receptor source: a woman older than 75 in good health. Both conserved end residues are part of each CDR3. A D gene is named only where the DNA matches it firmly. Clone sizes are given selectively: once, few, many, or a class where the clone is expanded.

D gene: TRBD2
J gene: TRBJ2-7
V gene: TRBV30
clone size: .
CDR3 protein: CAWSTIAGGRQYF
CDR3 DNA: TGTGCCTGGAGTACAATAGCGGGGGGGAGGCAGTACTTC

D gene: .
J gene: TRBJ2-7
V gene: TRBV5-6
clone size: many
CDR3 protein: CASSLPHGQGLYEQYF
CDR3 DNA: TGTGCCAGCAGCTTGCCCCACGGGCAAGGTCTCTACGAGCAGTACTTC

D gene: TRBD1
J gene: TRBJ1-5
V gene: TRBV6-2/TRBV6-3
clone size: few
CDR3 protein: CASSYPPGQPYGPQHF
CDR3 DNA: TGTGCCAGCAGTTACCCTCCGGGACAGCCTTATGGGCCCCAGCATTTT

D gene: .
J gene: TRBJ2-4
V gene: TRBV6-6
clone size: many
CDR3 protein: CASSQGTLPKNIQYF
CDR3 DNA: TGTGCCAGCAGTCAAGGGACACTACCAAAAAACATTCAGTACTTC

D gene: TRBD1
J gene: TRBJ2-7
V gene: TRBV7-9
clone size: many
CDR3 protein: CASSLRVGQGVVYEQYF
CDR3 DNA: TGTGCCAGCAGCTTGAGGGTAGGACAGGGGGTCGTCTACGAGCAGTACTTC

D gene: .
J gene: TRBJ2-3
V gene: TRBV12-3/TRBV12-4
clone size: .
CDR3 protein: CASSLPDNTDTQYF
CDR3 DNA: TGTGCCAGCAGTTTACCCGACAACACAGATACGCAGTATTTT

D gene: .
J gene: TRBJ2-1
V gene: TRBV5-1
clone size: .
CDR3 protein: CASSPMDSCSYNEQFF
CDR3 DNA: TGCGCCAGCAGCCCTATGGACTCCTGCTCCTACAATGAGCAGTTCTTC

D gene: .
J gene: TRBJ1-6
V gene: TRBV3-1
clone size: many
CDR3 protein: CASSPKSSGSPLHF
CDR3 DNA: TGTGCCAGCAGCCCTAAATCGTCCGGTTCACCCCTCCACTTT

D gene: .
J gene: TRBJ1-1
V gene: TRBV18
clone size: .
CDR3 protein: CASSPWNTEAFF
CDR3 DNA: TGTGCCAGCTCACCATGGAACACTGAAGCTTTCTTT

D gene: .
J gene: TRBJ2-2
V gene: TRBV12-3/TRBV12-4
clone size: .
CDR3 protein: CASSLYGGTGELFF
CDR3 DNA: TGTGCCAGCAGTTTATACGGCGGTACAGGGGAGCTGTTTTTT

D gene: .
J gene: TRBJ2-7
V gene: TRBV24-1
clone size: few
CDR3 protein: CATSGTGSAYEQYF
CDR3 DNA: TGTGCCACCAGTGGAACAGGGTCGGCGTACGAGCAGTACTTC

D gene: TRBD1
J gene: TRBJ2-5
V gene: TRBV20-1
clone size: few
CDR3 protein: CSAAGQANNEQYF
CDR3 DNA: TGCAGTGCTGCGGGACAGGCAAACAATGAGCAGTACTTC

D gene: .
J gene: TRBJ2-3
V gene: TRBV20-1
clone size: many
CDR3 protein: CSPQARADTQYF
CDR3 DNA: TGCAGTCCCCAGGCGCGAGCAGATACGCAGTATTTT

D gene: TRBD2
J gene: TRBJ2-5
V gene: TRBV24-1
clone size: .
CDR3 protein: CATSDSWTSGGAHETQYF
CDR3 DNA: TGTGCCACCAGTGATTCCTGGACTAGCGGGGGGGCCCATGAGACCCAGTACTTC

D gene: .
J gene: TRBJ2-7
V gene: TRBV28
clone size: many
CDR3 protein: CASSSRRGDEQYF
CDR3 DNA: TGTGCCAGCAGTTCCCGAAGGGGAGACGAGCAGTACTTC

D gene: .
J gene: TRBJ2-3
V gene: TRBV12-3/TRBV12-4
clone size: .
CDR3 protein: CASSLRGRGTDTQYF
CDR3 DNA: TGTGCCAGCAGTTTACGCGGCAGAGGCACAGATACGCAGTATTTT

D gene: .
J gene: TRBJ2-2
V gene: TRBV7-9
clone size: .
CDR3 protein: CASSLAGGTSGERFF
CDR3 DNA: TGTGCCAGCAGCTTAGCCGGGGGAACATCCGGGGAGCGGTTTTTT

D gene: .
J gene: TRBJ1-6
V gene: TRBV7-6
clone size: .
CDR3 protein: CASSREAAVGNSPLHF
CDR3 DNA: TGTGCCAGCAGCAGGGAGGCTGCTGTTGGTAATTCACCCCTCCACTTT

D gene: .
J gene: TRBJ1-6
V gene: TRBV3-1
clone size: .
CDR3 protein: CASSPLWTRANSPLHF
CDR3 DNA: TGTGCCAGCAGCCCTCTCTGGACACGGGCTAATTCACCCCTCCACTTT

D gene: .
J gene: TRBJ2-1
V gene: TRBV5-1
clone size: .
CDR3 protein: CASSSRTDGNEQFF
CDR3 DNA: TGCGCCAGCAGCTCCCGGACTGATGGAAATGAGCAGTTCTTC

D gene: TRBD1
J gene: TRBJ1-6
V gene: TRBV7-8
clone size: .
CDR3 protein: CASSWGQGVDSPLHF
CDR3 DNA: TGTGCCAGCAGCTGGGGACAGGGGGTAGACTCACCCCTCCACTTT

D gene: TRBD2
J gene: TRBJ2-1
V gene: TRBV12-3/TRBV12-4
clone size: .
CDR3 protein: CASSLRLAGPPYNEQFF
CDR3 DNA: TGTGCCAGCAGTTTGAGGTTAGCGGGACCCCCCTACAATGAGCAGTTCTTC

D gene: TRBD2
J gene: TRBJ2-5
V gene: TRBV20-1
clone size: many
CDR3 protein: CSANGLARETQYF
CDR3 DNA: TGCAGTGCTAACGGACTAGCTCGAGAGACCCAGTACTTC

D gene: TRBD1
J gene: TRBJ2-7
V gene: TRBV6-5
clone size: .
CDR3 protein: CASGNRGSLSYEQYF
CDR3 DNA: TGTGCCAGCGGAAACAGGGGGTCTTTATCCTACGAGCAGTACTTC

D gene: TRBD2
J gene: TRBJ2-1
V gene: TRBV7-3
clone size: .
CDR3 protein: CASSPSGSPYNEQFF
CDR3 DNA: TGTGCCAGCAGCCCTAGCGGGAGTCCCTACAATGAGCAGTTCTTC

D gene: TRBD1
J gene: TRBJ1-1
V gene: TRBV10-3
clone size: .
CDR3 protein: CAIRTSGQHTEAFF
CDR3 DNA: TGTGCCATCAGGACCTCGGGACAGCACACTGAAGCTTTCTTT

D gene: .
J gene: TRBJ1-2
V gene: TRBV20-1
clone size: .
CDR3 protein: CSAPPRTNTNYGYTF
CDR3 DNA: TGCAGTGCGCCACCCCGGACAAACACTAACTATGGCTACACCTTC

D gene: .
J gene: TRBJ1-2
V gene: TRBV30
clone size: many
CDR3 protein: CAWSVLGDGYTF
CDR3 DNA: TGTGCCTGGAGTGTATTGGGGGATGGCTACACCTTC

D gene: TRBD1
J gene: TRBJ2-6
V gene: TRBV4-3
clone size: many
CDR3 protein: CASSTGQGGSGANVLTF
CDR3 DNA: TGCGCCAGCAGCACAGGACAGGGGGGCTCTGGGGCCAACGTCCTGACTTTC

D gene: .
J gene: TRBJ1-5
V gene: TRBV3-1
clone size: few
CDR3 protein: CASSQVAGPNQPQHF
CDR3 DNA: TGTGCCAGCAGCCAAGTAGCAGGGCCCAATCAGCCCCAGCATTTT

D gene: TRBD1
J gene: TRBJ2-7
V gene: TRBV4-3
clone size: many
CDR3 protein: CASSQTGQGGYEQYF
CDR3 DNA: TGCGCCAGCAGCCAAACGGGACAGGGAGGCTACGAGCAGTACTTC

D gene: TRBD2
J gene: TRBJ2-7
V gene: TRBV7-9
clone size: many
CDR3 protein: CASSRTSGGYEQYF
CDR3 DNA: TGTGCCAGCAGCCGGACTAGCGGGGGCTACGAGCAGTACTTC

D gene: .
J gene: TRBJ2-5
V gene: TRBV20-1
clone size: .
CDR3 protein: CSADLNGQETQYF
CDR3 DNA: TGCAGTGCTGACTTGAACGGCCAAGAGACCCAGTACTTC

D gene: .
J gene: TRBJ1-5
V gene: TRBV12-1
clone size: .
CDR3 protein: CASSSSKTGGIQPQHF
CDR3 DNA: TGTGCCAGCAGCTCTTCAAAAACAGGGGGTATTCAGCCCCAGCATTTT

D gene: TRBD1
J gene: TRBJ2-3
V gene: TRBV7-3
clone size: .
CDR3 protein: CASSSRQGVGTDTQYF
CDR3 DNA: TGTGCCAGCAGCTCGAGACAGGGGGTCGGCACAGATACGCAGTATTTT

D gene: TRBD1
J gene: TRBJ2-7
V gene: TRBV30
clone size: many
CDR3 protein: CAWSGQYEQYF
CDR3 DNA: TGTGCCTGGTCGGGACAGTACGAGCAGTACTTC

D gene: .
J gene: TRBJ2-1
V gene: TRBV20-1
clone size: many
CDR3 protein: CSAKSGGREQFF
CDR3 DNA: TGCAGTGCTAAGTCCGGGGGCCGTGAGCAGTTCTTC

D gene: TRBD1
J gene: TRBJ2-4
V gene: TRBV28
clone size: many
CDR3 protein: CASSFATGKNIQYF
CDR3 DNA: TGTGCCAGCAGTTTTGCGACAGGGAAAAACATTCAGTACTTC

D gene: .
J gene: TRBJ2-7
V gene: TRBV25-1
clone size: many
CDR3 protein: CASTDGRETYEQYF
CDR3 DNA: TGTGCCAGCACCGACGGTAGGGAAACCTACGAGCAGTACTTC

D gene: .
J gene: TRBJ1-6
V gene: TRBV20-1
clone size: .
CDR3 protein: CSASRTGGSPLHF
CDR3 DNA: TGCAGTGCCAGCCGGACCGGCGGTTCACCCCTCCACTTT

D gene: .
J gene: TRBJ1-5
V gene: TRBV29-1
clone size: .
CDR3 protein: CSVVRLSGNQPQHF
CDR3 DNA: TGCAGCGTCGTCAGATTAAGTGGCAATCAGCCCCAGCATTTT

D gene: .
J gene: TRBJ1-1
V gene: TRBV7-9
clone size: many
CDR3 protein: CASSAQGFGTEAFF
CDR3 DNA: TGTGCCAGCAGCGCGCAGGGTTTCGGGACTGAAGCTTTCTTT

D gene: .
J gene: TRBJ2-2
V gene: TRBV11-2
clone size: many
CDR3 protein: CASSQGLSANTGELFF
CDR3 DNA: TGTGCCAGCAGCCAGGGACTTAGCGCGAACACCGGGGAGCTGTTTTTT

D gene: .
J gene: TRBJ2-7
V gene: TRBV6-1
clone size: many
CDR3 protein: CASSNMPGPTYEQYF
CDR3 DNA: TGTGCCAGCAGTAACATGCCGGGCCCGACCTACGAGCAGTACTTC

D gene: .
J gene: TRBJ1-1
V gene: TRBV6-5
clone size: few
CDR3 protein: CASSRGQREAFF
CDR3 DNA: TGTGCCAGCAGTCGAGGACAGAGAGAAGCTTTCTTT

D gene: TRBD2
J gene: TRBJ2-1
V gene: TRBV20-1
clone size: .
CDR3 protein: CSARMGSGRASYNEQFF
CDR3 DNA: TGCAGTGCTAGAATGGGTAGCGGGAGAGCCTCCTACAATGAGCAGTTCTTC

D gene: .
J gene: TRBJ2-5
V gene: TRBV10-3
clone size: .
CDR3 protein: CAIRESRGQETQYF
CDR3 DNA: TGTGCCATCAGGGAGTCGAGGGGTCAAGAGACCCAGTACTTC

D gene: TRBD1
J gene: TRBJ2-3
V gene: TRBV10-3
clone size: .
CDR3 protein: CATYQGERKNTDTQYF
CDR3 DNA: TGTGCTACCTATCAGGGGGAGCGGAAAAACACAGATACGCAGTATTTT

D gene: TRBD1
J gene: TRBJ2-6
V gene: TRBV28
clone size: .
CDR3 protein: CASSGRTGASSGANVLTF
CDR3 DNA: TGTGCCAGCAGTGGAAGGACAGGGGCTAGCTCTGGGGCCAACGTCCTGACTTTC

D gene: TRBD1
J gene: TRBJ2-7
V gene: TRBV7-2
clone size: many
CDR3 protein: CASSAPGQGGEEQYF
CDR3 DNA: TGTGCCAGCAGCGCACCGGGACAGGGGGGGGAAGAGCAGTACTTC

D gene: .
J gene: TRBJ2-7
V gene: TRBV20-1
clone size: many
CDR3 protein: CSGRLLEQYF
CDR3 DNA: TGCAGTGGCCGGCTCCTCGAGCAGTACTTC

D gene: TRBD1
J gene: TRBJ2-7
V gene: TRBV7-9
clone size: .
CDR3 protein: CASSQRLTGGGSYEQYF
CDR3 DNA: TGTGCCAGCAGCCAGAGGCTGACAGGGGGCGGCTCCTACGAGCAGTACTTC

D gene: .
J gene: TRBJ1-2
V gene: TRBV20-1
clone size: once
CDR3 protein: CSATSGETNYGYTF
CDR3 DNA: TGCAGTGCAACCTCGGGTGAAACTAACTATGGCTACACCTTC

D gene: .
J gene: TRBJ2-5
V gene: TRBV2
clone size: many
CDR3 protein: CASNGGIRETQYF
CDR3 DNA: TGTGCCAGCAACGGGGGCATTAGGGAGACCCAGTACTTC

D gene: TRBD2
J gene: TRBJ2-1
V gene: TRBV20-1
clone size: .
CDR3 protein: CSAPGLAGAQETQFF
CDR3 DNA: TGCAGTGCCCCCGGACTAGCGGGGGCCCAAGAGACCCAGTTCTTC

D gene: .
J gene: TRBJ2-1
V gene: TRBV20-1
clone size: .
CDR3 protein: CSARARISYNEQFF
CDR3 DNA: TGCAGTGCTAGAGCCAGGATCTCCTACAATGAGCAGTTCTTC

D gene: .
J gene: TRBJ2-7
V gene: TRBV12-3/TRBV12-4
clone size: .
CDR3 protein: CASSLIRDTQYF
CDR3 DNA: TGTGCCAGCAGTTTAATTAGGGACACCCAGTACTTC

D gene: TRBD2
J gene: TRBJ2-5
V gene: TRBV2
clone size: many
CDR3 protein: CASSGRLETQYF
CDR3 DNA: TGTGCCAGCAGCGGGAGGTTGGAGACCCAGTACTTC

D gene: TRBD2
J gene: TRBJ2-1
V gene: TRBV4-2
clone size: many
CDR3 protein: CASSQDPTGGPYNEQFF
CDR3 DNA: TGTGCCAGCAGCCAAGATCCCACGGGGGGACCTTACAATGAGCAGTTCTTC

D gene: .
J gene: TRBJ2-7
V gene: TRBV10-3
clone size: many
CDR3 protein: CAISGKGGYSYEQYF
CDR3 DNA: TGTGCCATCAGTGGGAAAGGAGGGTACTCCTACGAGCAGTACTTC